This T cell receptor beta chain is from a study of blood T cell repertoires in COVID-19. The wider study: Whether acute or convalescent, the COVID-19 samples came from the United States, Italy and Spain.

In the original workflow: Reference gene primer amplification yielded estimated nucleated cell counts. Repertoires were generated with immunoSEQ multiplex PCR, while TCRdb's copy carries only in-frame clones and drops some. The D gene and trimming were derived from the DNA, and the V and J assignments and clone size from that table. Of some 180,000 clones in the sample, roughly 80% were seen once. This clone was observed once. V lost 1 base, J lost 8 bases, and 16 bases lay in between. This CDR3 spans 15 amino acids. The germline CDR1 and CDR2 sequences are SEHNR and FQNEAQ (reference sequence). The chain is built from TRBV7-9 and TRBJ2-3, with D perhaps matching TRBD2 (5 bases). The sequenced sample was peripheral blood. This receptor was identified in a woman at least 80 years old with COVID-19, enrolled during active disease. CDR3 nucleotide sequence: TGTGCCAGCAGCTTAGTCGGGAATAAGTGGGGTACGCAGTATTTT. Translating gives CASSLVGNKWGTQYF.